Below, 26 T cell receptor beta chains from the same sample are listed, as sequenced in a study of blood T cell repertoires in COVID-19. Measured with immunoSEQ multiplex PCR; TCRdb has only the in-frame clones, and not every one. The table shows 150,000 to 200,000 clones, with roughly 82% occurring only once. Sequences were obtained from peripheral blood. The origin of the receptors is a woman aged 40 to 50 with COVID-19, enrolled during active disease.

This clone has just a few counts. The chain joins TRBV7-5 to TRBJ1-1. TRBV7-5 is tagged as a pseudogene. The CDR3 loop spans 16 amino acids. CDR3 DNA sequence: TGTGTCAGAAGCACCCGCGTCGAGGGAATAGGCACTGAAGCTTTCTTT. Translation gives CVRSTRVEGIGTEAFF.

The V gene is TRBV2, the J gene TRBJ2-1; 7 bases are a match to TRBD2. This CDR3 comprises 13 residues. J gave up 7 bases and V 5 bases, and 5 bases lay outside the gene matches. Looked up from germline, CDR1 is SNHLY and CDR2 is FYNNEI. The CDR3: CASSLTSWNEQFF. In DNA form, the CDR3 reads TGTGCCAGCAGTCTGACTAGCTGGAATGAGCAGTTCTTC. The variable domain in full, with the rest retrieved from reference TRBV2 and TRBJ2-1, is EPEVTQTPSHQVTQMGQEVILRCVPISNHLYFYWYRQILGQKVEFLVSFYNNEISEKSEIFDDQFSVERPDGSNFTLKIRSTKLEDSAMYFCASSLTSWNEQFFGPGTRLTVL.

The CDR3 here is CASPGRTRLAGAGANVLTF. Written as DNA, the CDR3 is TGTGCCTCGCCTGGACGTACAAGACTAGCGGGGGCTGGGGCCAACGTCCTGACTTTC. This chain links TRBV2 with TRBJ2-6; TRBD2 agrees at 12 bases. Per germline, CDR1 SNHLY and CDR2 FYNNEI. The CDR3 runs 19 residues. Germline trimming cut 11 bases from V and 2 bases from J; bases unmatched to any gene: 16.

This clone came up a few times. The CDR3 DNA reads as TGCGCCAGCAGCTTGGCCTCCAGCACCGGGGAGCTGTTTTTT. It encodes CASSLASSTGELFF. The chain is built from TRBV5-1 and TRBJ2-2, with D unclear. Trimming removed 0 bases from V and 4 bases from J, with 7 bases in between. This CDR3 is built from 14 residues. Germline CDR1 is SGHRS and CDR2 is YFSETQ.

On this clone itself: This sample includes further DNA sequences coding for the same CDR3. The V gene is TRBV19, the J gene TRBJ2-5; no reliable D call. The ends were cut back, 3 bases at V and 4 bases at J, with 3 bases in the middle. This CDR3 region has 11 residues. Germline CDR1 LNHDA, CDR2 SQIVND (reference sequence). In DNA, the CDR3 is TGTGCCAGTAGTATCCGAGAGACCCAGTACTTC. It encodes CASSIRETQYF.

V and J are TRBV18 and TRBJ2-4; unclear D gene. The CDR3 is 15 amino acids. Looked up from germline, CDR1 is KGHSH and CDR2 is LQKENI. V was cut by 4 bases and J by 0 bases, with 10 bases left in between. The DNA for the CDR3 is TGTGCCAGCTCACATGATCGGGTAGCCAAAAACATTCAGTACTTC. As protein: CASSHDRVAKNIQYF.

The chain is built from TRBV3-1 (or the pseudogene TRBV3-2) and TRBJ2-1, with TRBD2 matching 12 bases. V dropped 1 base and J dropped 4; count of bases not matched to a gene: 8. Germline CDR1 LGHDT, CDR2 YNNKEL (reference sequence). The CDR3 is 18 residues long. CDR3 residues: CASSQVAGLAGKYNEQFF. The CDR3 coding sequence is TGTGCCAGCAGCCAAGTGGCCGGACTAGCGGGAAAGTACAATGAGCAGTTCTTC.

The rearrangement links TRBV5-4 to TRBJ2-5; 7 bases are a match to TRBD2. There are 14 residues in the CDR3. Unmatched junction bases numbered 4, after V lost 0 bases and J lost 5 bases. Germline V gene data show CDR1 as SGHNT and CDR2 as YYREEE (reference sequence). DNA of the CDR3: TGTGCCAGCAGCTTGGATAGCGGGTTGGAGACCCAGTACTTC. This encodes CASSLDSGLETQYF.

The chain couples TRBV19 to TRBJ2-3, with TRBD1 matching 10 bases. V trimming: 4 bases; J trimming: 7 bases; junction bases outside the gene matches: 5. Looked up from germline, CDR1 is LNHDA and CDR2 is SQIVND (reference sequence). The CDR3 consists of 14 residues. The CDR3 reads CASSSGTGANTQYF. The CDR3 DNA reads as TGTGCCAGTAGTAGCGGGACAGGGGCAAATACGCAGTATTTT. Complete variable domain (other parts from reference TRBV19 and TRBJ2-3): DGGITQSPKYLFRKEGQNVTLSCEQNLNHDAMYWYRQDPGQGLRLIYYSQIVNDFQKGDIAEGYSVSREKKESFPLTVTSAQKNPTAFYLCASSSGTGANTQYFGPGTRLTVL.

The chain carries TRBV30 and TRBJ2-7, with 7 bases lining up with TRBD2. Losses at the gene ends were 8 bases for V and 0 bases for J; bases not matched to a gene: 7. Germline CDR1 is GTSNPN and CDR2 is SVGIG (reference sequence). The CDR3 has 13 residues. CDR3 in amino acids: CAIRAGVSYEQYF. The CDR3 coding sequence is TGTGCCATTCGGGCGGGGGTCTCCTACGAGCAGTACTTC.

On this clone itself: Other nucleotide sequences in the sample specify the same CDR3. This chain connects TRBV27 to TRBJ1-5; D gene uncertain. The CDR3 loop spans 14 amino acids. V gave up 2 bases and J gave up 1 base, with 6 bases separating them. Germline V gene sequence: CDR1 MNHEY, CDR2 SMNVEV (reference sequence). The CDR3 nucleotides are TGTGCCAGCAGTTTAGAGGTCAGCAATCAGCCCCAGCATTTT. It specifies CASSLEVSNQPQHF.

The chain joins TRBV25-1 to TRBJ1-2; 7 bases align to TRBD1. Trimming at V came to 8 bases and at J to 5 bases, leaving 2 bases not matched to a gene. In germline, CDR1 is MGHDK, CDR2 SYGVNS. The CDR3 covers 11 residues. The CDR3 nucleotides are TGTGCCAGCCGGACAGGTTATGGCTACACCTTC. Translated: CASRTGYGYTF.

The sample holds a few counts of this clone. The chain is built from TRBV19 and TRBJ1-2, with D uncertain. Trimming removed 4 bases from V and 1 base from J, with 19 bases in between. Germline-derived CDR1 and CDR2 are LNHDA and SQIVND (reference sequence). This CDR3 contains 17 residues. CDR3 region: CASSKREDRRVNYGYTF. CDR3 nucleotides: TGTGCCAGTAGTAAACGGGAGGATAGACGGGTTAACTATGGCTACACCTTC.

V gene TRBV2 combines with J gene TRBJ2-1, with 9 positions matching TRBD2. Unmatched junction bases numbered 10, after V lost 4 bases and J lost 6 bases. This CDR3 contains 16 residues. Germline CDR1 is SNHLY and CDR2 is FYNNEI. CDR3 residues: CASSAPGLAGGNEQFF. In DNA, the CDR3 is TGTGCCAGCAGTGCACCGGGACTAGCAGGCGGCAATGAGCAGTTCTTC.

The chain combines TRBV2 with TRBJ1-5; D is perhaps TRBD1 (5 bases). CDR1 and CDR2 (germline): SNHLY, FYNNEI. V dropped 7 bases and J dropped 5 bases, with 9 bases sitting between them. CDR3 length equals 12 residues. The CDR3 DNA sequence: TGTGCCAGCAACTGGGGCGATCAGCCCCAGCATTTT. It specifies CASNWGDQPQHF.

The chain couples TRBV12-3 or TRBV12-4 to TRBJ1-5; 7 bases agree with TRBD1. CDR3 length: 13 residues. V dropped 10 bases and J dropped 3; count of bases not matched to a gene: 6. The CDR3 spells CATGGTANQPQHF. In nucleotides, the CDR3 is TGTGCCACGGGGGGGACAGCCAATCAGCCCCAGCATTTT.

V is TRBV7-3 and J is TRBJ2-1; 8 bases line up with TRBD2. Germline CDR1 reads SGHTA; CDR2 reads FQGTGA. This CDR3 region has 14 residues. After removal of 3 bases from V and 9 bases from J, the junction contained 7 bases not matched to a gene. The CDR3 DNA reads as TGTGCCAGCAGCTTGACAGCGGGAGTACGTGAGCAGTTCTTC. Its translation: CASSLTAGVREQFF.

The V gene is TRBV20-1, the J gene TRBJ1-2; 9 nucleotides agree with TRBD1. Looked up from germline, CDR1 is DFQATT and CDR2 is SNEGSKA (reference sequence). The CDR3 is 13 amino acids. Unmatched junction bases numbered 7, after V lost 3 bases and J lost 8 bases. The CDR3 DNA follows: TGCAGTGCTAGTGCCGGGACAGGGCAAGGCTACACCTTC. Its protein product is CSASAGTGQGYTF.

The chain carries TRBV19 and TRBJ2-3, with 16 bases identical to TRBD2. Germline CDR1 and CDR2: LNHDA and SQIVND (reference sequence). V shed 5 bases and J 7 bases; nucleotides not matched to a gene: 6. CDR3 size: 16 residues. In DNA form, the CDR3 reads TGTGCCAGTAGTGGGACTAGCGGGGGGGGGTTAAATACGCAGTATTTT. It encodes CASSGTSGGGLNTQYF. The complete variable domain, with remaining parts taken from reference TRBV19 and TRBJ2-3, reads DGGITQSPKYLFRKEGQNVTLSCEQNLNHDAMYWYRQDPGQGLRLIYYSQIVNDFQKGDIAEGYSVSREKKESFPLTVTSAQKNPTAFYLCASSGTSGGGLNTQYFGPGTRLTVL.

This chain links TRBV2 with TRBJ2-2, with D possibly TRBD1 on 6 matching bases. Germline CDR1 is SNHLY and CDR2 is FYNNEI. The ends were cut back, 6 bases at V and 4 bases at J, with 9 bases in the middle. The CDR3 sequence is 13 residues long. The CDR3 DNA reads TGTGCCAGCAGAGTACAGGGCACCGGGGAGCTGTTTTTT. It encodes CASRVQGTGELFF.

This sequence joins TRBV5-3 and TRBJ2-7, with 8 bases that match TRBD1. TRBV5-3 is filed as an ORF, its function uncertain. This CDR3 spans 14 amino acids. J gave up 7 bases and V 3 bases, and 9 bases lay outside the gene matches. The CDR3 DNA is TGTGCCAGAAGCTGGACAGGGACTCTAGGAGAGCAGTACTTC. It yields the protein CARSWTGTLGEQYF.

This clone was seen a single time. This chain joins TRBV6-5 and TRBJ2-2, with TRBD1 identical over 10 bases. CDR1 and CDR2 from the germline V gene are MNHEY and SVGAGI. This CDR3 is built from 14 residues. With 6 bases clipped from V and 4 bases from J, the junction kept 2 bases outside the gene matches. The CDR3 region has the DNA TGTGCCAGCAGGCGGACAGGGGGCACCGGGGAGCTGTTTTTT. Translation gives CASRRTGGTGELFF.

The chain links TRBV28 to TRBJ1-6, with D tentatively TRBD1 (5 bases). CDR1 MDHEN and CDR2 SYDVKM come from the germline V gene. The ends were cut back, 7 bases at V and 0 bases at J, with 10 bases in the middle. The CDR3 spans 15 residues. The CDR3 region is CASTDRISYNSPLHF. The CDR3 DNA reads as TGTGCCAGCACAGACAGAATCTCCTATAATTCACCCCTCCACTTT.

This rearrangement joins TRBV5-4 to TRBJ2-3; possible D gene TRBD2, 5 bases. Trimming shortened V by 0 bases and J by 6 bases, and 17 bases separated the two germline ends. This CDR3 region has 16 residues. CDR1 SGHNT and CDR2 YYREEE come from the germline V gene (reference sequence). Here the CDR3 DNA reads TGTGCCAGCAGCTTGGGGACCGGGATAGCCGGGGATACGCAGTATTTT. This sequence encodes CASSLGTGIAGDTQYF.

The CDR3 DNA is TGCGCCAGCAGCCAAGATCCCACAGGACGTCAGCCCCAGCATTTT. Protein product: CASSQDPTGRQPQHF. This chain uses TRBV4-1 with TRBJ1-5, with a tentative D call TRBD1 (5 bases). Trimming took 0 bases from V and 6 from J, leaving 12 bases between them. Germline CDR1 reads MGHRA; CDR2 reads YSYEKL. The CDR3 sequence is 15 residues long.

The rearrangement links TRBV25-1 to TRBJ2-5; 8 bases agree with TRBD2. J lost 7 bases, V lost 6 bases, and 10 bases had no gene match. The CDR3 has 14 residues. Germline CDR1 reads MGHDK; CDR2 reads SYGVNS. CDR3 nucleotide sequence: TGTGCCAGCAGCCCGGCGGGAGGATCTGGGACCCAGTACTTC. Protein product: CASSPAGGSGTQYF. The whole variable domain, filled in from reference TRBV25-1 and TRBJ2-5, reads EADIYQTPRYLVIGTGKKITLECSQTMGHDKMYWYQQDPGMELHLIHYSYGVNSTEKGDLSSESTVSRIRTEHFPLTLESARPSHTSQYLCASSPAGGSGTQYFGPGTRLLVL.